This entry lists 32 T cell receptor beta chains sequenced from one sample in a study of neurological immune-mediated disorders. TCRdb recomputed calls from the 5' RACE reads with MiXCR, one row per CDR3 protein. This sample has about 60,000 distinct CDR3 sequences, with 4.2% found just once. Sequenced material: PBMCs. The receptors were sampled from a man aged 50-59 years with multiple sclerosis.

This clonotype was observed at least ten times. The chain joins TRBV7-9 to TRBJ2-7, with TRBD1 matching 9 bases. Trimming took 3 bases from V and 5 from J; bases not matched to a gene: 8. The CDR3 runs 15 residues. In germline, CDR1 is SEHNR, CDR2 FQNEAQ (reference sequence). CDR3 in amino acids: CASSFTGQGTHEQYF. The CDR3 nucleotides read TGTGCCAGCAGCTTTACCGGACAGGGGACACACGAGCAGTACTTC. The full variable domain, completed using reference TRBV7-9 and TRBJ2-7, is DTGVSQNPRHKITKRGQNVTFRCDPISEHNRLYWYRQTLGQGPEFLTYFQNEAQLEKSRLLSDRFSAERPKGSFSTLEIQRTEQGDSAMYLCASSFTGQGTHEQYFGPGTRLTVT.

This clonotype was seen ten or more times. The rearrangement links TRBV6-5 to TRBJ2-2; no firm D call. Germline values: CDR1 MNHEY, CDR2 SVGAGI. V was shortened by 2 bases and J by 6 bases, with 7 bases between the two germline ends. The CDR3 runs 13 residues. The CDR3 sequence is CASSYKVSGELFF. The CDR3 bases are TGTGCCAGCAGTTACAAGGTTTCCGGGGAGCTGTTTTTT.

This clonotype was seen more than once but under ten times. The chain carries TRBV7-8 and TRBJ2-3; the D is unclear. Germline V gene data show CDR1 as SGHVS and CDR2 as FQNEAQ. CDR3 length: 14 amino acids. The V end was cut by 4 bases, the J end by 2 bases, with 10 bases between. CDR3 protein: CASSSSGPTDTQYF. CDR3 sequence (DNA): TGTGCCAGCAGCTCAAGTGGCCCCACAGATACGCAGTATTTT.

This clonotype occurred many times. J is TRBJ2-7 and V is TRBV7-8, with D perhaps TRBD2 (6 bases). V shed 2 bases and J shed 3 bases, with 14 bases lying between them. This CDR3 spans 15 amino acids. Per the germline V gene, CDR1 is SGHVS and CDR2 is FQNEAQ. CDR3 protein: CASSLTGGRVYEQYF. In DNA form, the CDR3 reads TGTGCCAGCAGCTTAACCGGGGGTCGTGTCTACGAGCAGTACTTC.

In this sample, this clonotype turned up many times. This rearrangement joins TRBV25-1 to TRBJ2-4, with 8 bases matching TRBD2. The V and J ends lost 4 bases and 3 bases, in that order; junction bases with no gene match: 8. Germline CDR1 is MGHDK and CDR2 is SYGVNS. CDR3 length: 16 amino acids. The CDR3 nucleotides read TGTGCCAGCAGTGCCCATAGCGGGGAAATCAAAAACATTCAGTACTTC. Protein sequence: CASSAHSGEIKNIQYF.

Ten or more counts support this clonotype. The rearrangement joins TRBV7-8 to TRBJ2-7; D call uncertain. This CDR3 comprises 15 residues. Trimming shortened V by 0 bases and J by 1 base, and 10 bases separated the two germline ends. The germline V gene encodes CDR1 SGHVS and CDR2 FQNEAQ. CDR3 residues: CASSLARSRSYEQYF. For the CDR3, the DNA is TGTGCCAGCAGCTTAGCGAGGTCCAGGTCCTACGAGCAGTACTTC. The full variable domain, completed using reference TRBV7-8 and TRBJ2-7, is GAGVSQSPRYKVAKRGQDVALRCDPISGHVSLFWYQQALGQGPEFLTYFQNEAQLDKSGLPSDRFFAERPEGSVSTLKIQRTQQEDSAVYLCASSLARSRSYEQYFGPGTRLTVT.

This clonotype was detected ten times or more. The CDR3 reads CAQTYPQGAGNQPQHF. CDR3 DNA: TGTGCCCAAACCTACCCACAGGGTGCGGGCAATCAGCCCCAGCATTTT. The V call is TRBV28, the J call TRBJ1-5, with D maybe TRBD1 (6 bases). V was cut by 11 bases and J by 2 bases, with 22 bases left in between. Germline V gives CDR1 MDHEN, CDR2 SYDVKM. The CDR3 consists of 16 residues.

The J gene is TRBJ1-1, the V gene TRBV20-1, with D perhaps TRBD1 (6 bases). The V end was cut by 5 bases, the J end by 5 bases, with 18 bases between. The CDR3 extends over 14 amino acids. Germline-derived CDR1 and CDR2 are DFQATT and SNEGSKA (reference sequence). CDR3 nucleotides: TGCAGTGCTCCTCAACAGGGCATACGGACTGAAGCTTTCTTT. This encodes CSAPQQGIRTEAFF.

This chain uses TRBV6-2 or TRBV6-3 with TRBJ1-1; D possibly corresponds to TRBD1 (5 bases). The ends were cut back, 5 bases at V and 4 bases at J, with 17 bases in the middle. The CDR3 is 15 amino acids. Germline CDR1 MNHEY, CDR2 SVGEGT. The CDR3 DNA reads as TGTGCCAGCAGTAACGAATGGGGGGGTGTCACTGAAGCTTTCTTT. Translation: CASSNEWGGVTEAFF.

The table lists this clonotype with a few counts. The junction departs from germline at one end; a sequencing error may be responsible. This sequence joins TRBV20-1 and TRBJ1-6; no definite D call. The germline gives CDR1 DFQATT, CDR2 SNEGSKA (reference sequence). The CDR3 sequence is 12 residues long. The DNA for the CDR3 is TGCAGTGCTAGAGATTCAAATTCACCCCTCAACTTT. The encoded protein is CSARDSNSPLNF.

This clonotype was seen ten or more times. The gene calls are TRBV5-5 and TRBJ2-2; perhaps D is TRBD1 or TRBD2 (5 bases each). In germline, CDR1 is SGHKS, CDR2 YYEKEE (reference sequence). Trimming stripped 4 bases from V and 4 bases from J, with 17 bases between. The CDR3 is 16 residues long. The CDR3 sequence: CASSTGRGLGTGELFF. Written as DNA, the CDR3 is TGTGCCAGCAGCACGGGGCGAGGGTTGGGCACCGGGGAGCTGTTTTTT. The whole variable domain, remainder taken from reference TRBV5-5 and TRBJ2-2, is DAGVTQSPTHLIKTRGQQVTLRCSPISGHKSVSWYQQVLGQGPQFIFQYYEKEERGRGNFPDRFSARQFPNYSSELNVNALLLGDSALYLCASSTGRGLGTGELFFGEGSRLTVL.

This clonotype occurred many times. V is TRBV20-1 and J is TRBJ2-7; D tentatively fits TRBD1 or TRBD2 (6 bases each). This CDR3 is 16 amino acids long. Trimming left V 3 bases short and J 0 bases short, with 18 bases between. CDR1 and CDR2 (germline): DFQATT, SNEGSKA (reference sequence). The CDR3 DNA follows: TGCAGTGCTAGCCCCTTTAGGGGGGCATTCTCCTACGAGCAGTACTTC. It encodes CSASPFRGAFSYEQYF.

In this sample, this clonotype turned up many times. The gene calls are TRBV7-9 and TRBJ2-7, with TRBD1 matching 7 bases. The trim removed 0 bases at V and 2 bases at J, leaving 7 bases unmatched. Germline lookup yields CDR1 SEHNR and CDR2 FQNEAQ (reference sequence). CDR3 length equals 16 residues. The CDR3: CASSLALVGGPYEQYF. In nucleotides, the CDR3 is TGTGCCAGCAGCTTAGCGCTGGTAGGGGGCCCCTACGAGCAGTACTTC. The whole variable domain, remainder taken from reference TRBV7-9 and TRBJ2-7, is DTGVSQNPRHKITKRGQNVTFRCDPISEHNRLYWYRQTLGQGPEFLTYFQNEAQLEKSRLLSDRFSAERPKGSFSTLEIQRTEQGDSAMYLCASSLALVGGPYEQYFGPGTRLTVT.

This clonotype has ten or more counts. V gene TRBV29-1 combines with J gene TRBJ2-3, with unresolved D. Germline V gene sequence: CDR1 SQVTM, CDR2 ANQGSEA. The CDR3 is 13 residues long. V was trimmed by 4 bases and J by 1 base, leaving 9 bases between them. The CDR3 bases are TGCAGCGTTGTACAGCTACGCACAGATACGCAGTATTTT. It is translated as CSVVQLRTDTQYF.

At least ten counts were recorded for this clonotype. The V call is TRBV20-1, the J call TRBJ2-7; 13 positions match TRBD2. The germline CDR1 and CDR2 sequences are DFQATT and SNEGSKA (reference sequence). CDR3 length: 22 amino acids. Trimming at V came to 0 bases and at J to 0 bases, leaving 20 bases not matched to a gene. CDR3 residues: CSARDLRGGLAGILTSSYEQYF. CDR3 sequence (DNA): TGCAGTGCTAGAGATCTTCGGGGGGGACTAGCGGGAATCTTGACCAGCTCCTACGAGCAGTACTTC.

The sample holds many counts of this clonotype. The chain is built from TRBV5-1 and TRBJ1-4; the match to TRBD1 covers 7 bases. This CDR3 contains 14 residues. Germline-derived CDR1 and CDR2 are SGHRS and YFSETQ. V shed 4 bases and J 8 bases; nucleotides not matched to a gene: 8. CDR3 bases: TGCGCCAGCAGCCACCGACAGGGAAGCGAAAAACTGTTTTTT. Amino acid sequence: CASSHRQGSEKLFF. Using reference TRBV5-1 and TRBJ1-4 for the parts outside the CDR3, the full variable domain is KAGVTQTPRYLIKTRGQQVTLSCSPISGHRSVSWYQQTPGQGLQFLFEYFSETQRNKGNFPGRFSGRQFSNSRSEMNVSTLELGDSALYLCASSHRQGSEKLFFGSGTQLSVL.

This clonotype was recorded at least ten times. The chain is built from TRBV12-3 or TRBV12-4 and TRBJ2-4; D unresolved. The CDR3 has 14 amino acids. V gave up 3 bases and J gave up 1 base, with 7 bases separating them. The CDR3 bases are TGTGCCAGCAGTTTTACCTTGGCCAAAAACATTCAGTACTTC. Residues: CASSFTLAKNIQYF.

Many counts were recorded for this clonotype. The V call is TRBV6-6, the J call TRBJ2-7; D is unresolved. This CDR3 spans 12 amino acids. Looked up from germline, CDR1 is MNHNY and CDR2 is SVGAGI (reference sequence). Trimming took off 6 bases at V and 0 bases at J, with 6 bases between the two ends. The CDR3 DNA sequence: TGTGCCAGCAGGCAGGTCTCCTACGAGCAGTACTTC. Translation gives CASRQVSYEQYF.

There are many counts of this clonotype. The chain joins TRBV2 to TRBJ2-2; 8 bases are a match to TRBD2. CDR1 SNHLY and CDR2 FYNNEI come from the germline V gene. This CDR3 region has 17 residues. The J segment lost 1 base and the V segment lost 6 bases, leaving 10 bases of the junction unmatched. This CDR3 is CASSEWVAGRNTGELFF. The CDR3 DNA sequence: TGTGCCAGCAGCGAGTGGGTAGCGGGGAGGAACACCGGGGAGCTGTTTTTT.

This clonotype was picked up many times. The chain uses TRBV29-1 and TRBJ2-3; TRBD1 matches 8 bases. V was pared by 6 bases and J by 0 bases, with 2 bases of the junction left unmatched. Per germline, CDR1 SQVTM and CDR2 ANQGSEA. The CDR3 runs to 13 residues. The CDR3: CSVDRASTDTQYF. CDR3 coding DNA: TGCAGCGTGGACAGGGCTAGCACAGATACGCAGTATTTT.

This clonotype was seen many times. The chain is built from TRBV7-3 and TRBJ2-1; TRBD1 might be the D (6 bases). The V end lost 3 bases, the J end lost 4 bases, and 16 bases lay between the germline ends. The CDR3 extends over 16 amino acids. Per germline, CDR1 SGHTA and CDR2 FQGTGA. Written as DNA, the CDR3 is TGTGCCAGCAGCTTGACTCCAGGGGCCCTGTACAATGAGCAGTTCTTC. The encoded protein is CASSLTPGALYNEQFF.

This clonotype was picked up a small number of times. The chain couples TRBV6-6 to TRBJ2-2, with no clear D. CDR3 size: 18 residues. The germline V gene encodes CDR1 MNHNY and CDR2 SVGAGI (reference sequence). The V and J ends lost 0 bases and 0 bases respectively, with 14 bases between them. The DNA for the CDR3 is TGTGCCAGCAGTTACTCGTTTGTAGGGATCGCGAACACCGGGGAGCTGTTTTTT. It codes for CASSYSFVGIANTGELFF.

The V call is TRBV20-1, the J call TRBJ2-6, with D tentatively TRBD2 (6 bases). The V gene lost 3 bases and the J gene lost 2 bases, with 14 bases spanning the gap. CDR3 size: 16 residues. Germline CDR1 reads DFQATT; CDR2 reads SNEGSKA (reference sequence). The CDR3 bases are TGCAGTGCTAGCACCGCAGGGAGGACTGGGGCCAACGTCCTGACTTTC. Protein sequence: CSASTAGRTGANVLTF.

The table lists this clonotype with many counts. The chain uses TRBV20-1 and TRBJ2-7; a weak D match, TRBD2 (6 bases). Germline lookup yields CDR1 DFQATT and CDR2 SNEGSKA (reference sequence). The CDR3 spans 14 residues. V shed 3 bases and J shed 7 bases, with 19 bases lying between them. The CDR3 here is CSASSPLARDEQYF. Here the CDR3 DNA reads TGCAGTGCTAGTTCTCCGCTAGCGCGAGATGAGCAGTACTTC.

This clonotype was counted many times. The chain joins TRBV18 to TRBJ2-7; unclear D gene. Trimming stripped 4 bases from V and 7 bases from J, with 14 bases between. Per the germline V gene, CDR1 is KGHSH and CDR2 is LQKENI. This CDR3 is built from 13 residues. This CDR3 is CASSQTIGIEQYF. CDR3 sequence (DNA): TGTGCCAGCTCACAGACAATAGGTATAGAGCAGTACTTC.

This clonotype was detected ten times or more. The chain employs TRBV18 and TRBJ2-7; 7 bases are a match to TRBD2. The trim removed 1 base at V and 5 bases at J, leaving 5 bases unmatched. Per the germline V gene, CDR1 is KGHSH and CDR2 is LQKENI. This CDR3 is built from 14 residues. CDR3 nucleotide sequence: TGTGCCAGCTCACCACTTTTGGGGGGGGACGAGCAGTACTTC. Encoded protein: CASSPLLGGDEQYF.

Ten or more counts support this clonotype. The J gene is TRBJ2-7, the V gene TRBV5-1; D remains unclear. The germline V and J ends were trimmed by 1 base and 5 bases, with 13 bases remaining between them. The CDR3 sequence is 14 residues long. The germline CDR1 and CDR2 sequences are SGHRS and YFSETQ. DNA for the CDR3: TGCGCCAGCAGCTTGTCACAGAGCCTAAACGAGCAGTACTTC. Its protein product is CASSLSQSLNEQYF. The whole variable domain, filled in from reference TRBV5-1 and TRBJ2-7, reads KAGVTQTPRYLIKTRGQQVTLSCSPISGHRSVSWYQQTPGQGLQFLFEYFSETQRNKGNFPGRFSGRQFSNSRSEMNVSTLELGDSALYLCASSLSQSLNEQYFGPGTRLTVT.

This clonotype has ten or more counts. The chain employs TRBV4-1 and TRBJ2-7; D gene uncertain. The V and J ends lost 4 bases and 5 bases respectively, with 18 bases between them. This CDR3 spans 15 amino acids. Germline-derived CDR1 and CDR2 are MGHRA and YSYEKL. The CDR3 sequence is CASSRSDGRVNEQYF. The CDR3 nucleotides read TGCGCCAGCAGCCGTTCCGACGGACGAGTGAACGAGCAGTACTTC.

This clonotype was observed a few times. The V call is TRBV4-1, the J call TRBJ2-3; 9 bases map to TRBD1. The CDR3 has 14 amino acids. V was pared by 6 bases and J by 4 bases, with 5 bases of the junction left unmatched. CDR1 and CDR2 from the germline V gene are MGHRA and YSYEKL. The CDR3 DNA sequence: TGCGCCAGCAGGGGAACAGGGGGCCCAGATACGCAGTATTTT. It encodes CASRGTGGPDTQYF.

This clonotype was seen repeatedly, ten times or more. The J gene is TRBJ2-2, the V gene TRBV7-8, with 9 positions matching TRBD1. Germline values: CDR1 SGHVS, CDR2 FQNEAQ. The CDR3 runs 18 residues. The J segment lost 1 base and the V segment lost 1 base, leaving 7 bases of the junction unmatched. The CDR3 here is CASSLVGGGQGNTGELFF. The CDR3 region has the DNA TGTGCCAGCAGCTTAGTAGGCGGGGGACAGGGGAACACCGGGGAGCTGTTTTTT.

This clonotype has ten or more counts. J is TRBJ2-7 and V is TRBV29-1; 12 nucleotides agree with TRBD2. Germline V gene sequence: CDR1 SQVTM, CDR2 ANQGSEA. V dropped 1 base and J dropped 4; count of bases not matched to a gene: 2. The CDR3 spans 14 residues. CDR3 sequence: CSVEGGLAGYEQYF. CDR3 DNA: TGCAGCGTTGAAGGGGGACTAGCGGGTTACGAGCAGTACTTC.

This clonotype was counted at least ten times. This chain joins TRBV25-1 and TRBJ2-3; D is perhaps TRBD1 (6 bases). The germline gives CDR1 MGHDK, CDR2 SYGVNS. The CDR3 sequence is 13 residues long. Trimming took 4 bases from V and 2 from J, leaving 7 bases between them. CDR3 in DNA: TGTGCCAGCAGTGGGACAGTCACAGATACGCAGTATTTT. It specifies CASSGTVTDTQYF.